These 22 T cell receptor beta chains were all obtained from the same sample, sequenced in a study of T cells after posttransplantation cyclophosphamide. Here immunoSEQ multiplex PCR was the method, and the copy in TCRdb shows in-frame clones only, minus some. There are 15,000 to 25,000 clones in the sample; about nine tenths occur only once, and roughly 6.6% lies in the top ten. A marrow graft followed busulfan-fludarabine conditioning, with cyclophosphamide on days +3 and +4. This specimen was PBMCs, taken after allogeneic stem cell transplant with posttransplant cyclophosphamide. The receptors originated from a female patient in her thirties or forties who received an allogeneic stem cell transplant from a related donor, was CMV-positive, and had no GVHD. Some T cells may be graft donor cells.

This chain joins TRBV18 and TRBJ2-2; D not certain. Trimming took off 3 bases at V and 4 bases at J, with 15 bases between the two ends. The CDR3 sequence is 16 residues long. Germline CDR1 and CDR2: KGHSH and LQKENI. The CDR3 DNA reads TGTGCCAGCTCACCCATCCCCCCTAGTTCCACCGGGGAGCTGTTTTTT. The encoded protein is CASSPIPPSSTGELFF.

This clone was counted a single time. CDR3 in amino acids: CASSLVPAGREAFF. The CDR3 nucleotides read TGTGCCAGCAGCTTAGTTCCCGCAGGGAGGGAAGCTTTCTTT. The chain carries TRBV7-2 and TRBJ1-1; D may be TRBD1 (5 bases). V was pared by 1 base and J by 8 bases, with 14 bases between. Germline V gives CDR1 SGHTA, CDR2 FQGNSA. This CDR3 spans 14 amino acids.

The chain carries TRBV13 and TRBJ2-1; 13 nucleotides line up with TRBD2. Germline CDR1 reads PRHDT; CDR2 reads FYEKMQ (reference sequence). V shed 5 bases and J 9 bases; nucleotides not matched to a gene: 10. The CDR3 has 16 residues. The CDR3 DNA follows: TGTGCCAGCAGCCAACGGACTAGCGGGAGTAGCGGTGAGCAGTTCTTC. As protein: CASSQRTSGSSGEQFF. Full variable domain (rest looked up from reference TRBV13 and TRBJ2-1): AAGVIQSPRHLIKEKRETATLKCYPIPRHDTVYWYQQGPGQDPQFLISFYEKMQSDKGSIPDRFSAQQFSDYHSELNMSSLELGDSALYFCASSQRTSGSSGEQFFGPGTRLTVL.

J is TRBJ2-3 and V is TRBV9; possible D gene TRBD2, 6 bases. The CDR3 has 16 residues. Trimming cost V 4 bases and J 3 bases, with 18 bases left between them. Germline V gene lookup returns CDR1 SGDLS and CDR2 YYNGEE. The CDR3 sequence: CASSLPAAEGTDTQYF. The CDR3 DNA sequence: TGTGCCAGCAGCCTCCCGGCAGCGGAGGGGACAGATACGCAGTATTTT. Full variable domain (missing parts from reference TRBV9 and TRBJ2-3): DSGVTQTPKHLITATGQRVTLRCSPRSGDLSVYWYQQSLDQGLQFLIQYYNGEERAKGNILERFSAQQFPDLHSELNLSSLELGDSALYFCASSLPAAEGTDTQYFGPGTRLTVL.

The chain links TRBV4-2 to TRBJ2-2, with 7 bases matching TRBD2. Germline values: CDR1 LGHNA, CDR2 YNFKEQ. The CDR3 has 16 residues. J gave up 6 bases and V 0 bases, and 7 bases lay outside the gene matches. This CDR3 is CASSQDPGREAGELFF. In nucleotides, the CDR3 is TGTGCCAGCAGCCAAGATCCGGGGAGGGAGGCCGGGGAGCTGTTTTTT.

The genes are TRBV15 and TRBJ1-1; 9 positions match TRBD1. Per the germline V gene, CDR1 is LNHNV and CDR2 is YYDKDF (reference sequence). Losses at the gene ends were 7 bases for V and 1 base for J; bases not matched to a gene: 13. The CDR3 consists of 17 residues. CDR3 DNA: TGTGCCACCAAAAACGGACAGGGGTCAAAATGGAACACTGAAGCTTTCTTT. It translates to CATKNGQGSKWNTEAFF.

This chain joins TRBV5-4 and TRBJ1-4; no clear D. Germline CDR1 reads SGHNT; CDR2 reads YYREEE (reference sequence). V lost 4 bases and J 6 bases, leaving 19 bases between the germline ends. CDR3 size: 16 residues. The CDR3: CASSAINSGRDEKLFF. In nucleotides, the CDR3 is TGTGCCAGCAGCGCGATTAACAGCGGGCGAGATGAAAAACTGTTTTTT.

The chain joins TRBV6-5 to TRBJ1-4; tentatively, D is TRBD1 (6 bases). This CDR3 contains 15 residues. The V end lost 4 bases, the J end lost 8 bases, and 17 bases lay between the germline ends. The germline V gene encodes CDR1 MNHEY and CDR2 SVGAGI. In DNA form, the CDR3 reads TGTGCCAGCAGTTCCATGGTCTTAGGGGGAGAAAAACTGTTTTTT. This encodes CASSSMVLGGEKLFF.

V is TRBV19 and J is TRBJ1-2; 11 nucleotides agree with TRBD1. With V trimmed by 9 bases and J by 2 bases, 14 bases remained unmatched. Germline V gene data show CDR1 as LNHDA and CDR2 as SQIVND (reference sequence). This CDR3 is 17 amino acids long. CDR3 protein: CASQTWDRGSLNYGYTF. In DNA, the CDR3 is TGTGCCAGCCAGACCTGGGACAGGGGGTCCCTAAACTATGGCTACACCTTC.

V usage is TRBV18 and J usage is TRBJ2-1, with 8 bases matching TRBD1. CDR3 size: 15 residues. Losses at the gene ends were 3 bases for V and 4 bases for J; bases not matched to a gene: 5. The germline CDR1 and CDR2 sequences are KGHSH and LQKENI. The CDR3 here is CASSPPGQAYNEQFF. In nucleotides, the CDR3 is TGTGCCAGCTCACCCCCGGGACAGGCTTACAATGAGCAGTTCTTC.

This clone was detected only once. This sequence joins TRBV29-1 and TRBJ1-5, with D unclear. This CDR3 contains 13 residues. Looked up from germline, CDR1 is SQVTM and CDR2 is ANQGSEA. V dropped 4 bases and J dropped 0 bases, with 7 bases sitting between them. CDR3 in amino acids: CSVAGNSNQPQHF. The DNA of the CDR3 is TGCAGCGTTGCGGGAAATAGCAATCAGCCCCAGCATTTT. Based on the CDR3 plus reference TRBV29-1 and TRBJ1-5, the full variable domain is SAVISQKPSRDICQRGTSLTIQCQVDSQVTMMFWYRQQPGQSLTLIATANQGSEATYESGFVIDKFPISRPNLTFSTLTVSNMSPEDSSIYLCSVAGNSNQPQHFGDGTRLSIL.

The genes are TRBV9 and TRBJ2-1, with D unresolved. CDR1 is SGDLS and CDR2 is YYNGEE in the germline V gene. V was trimmed by 1 base and J by 0 bases, leaving 8 bases between them. CDR3 length: 15 residues. DNA of the CDR3: TGTGCCAGCAGCGTAATGAGGCCCTCCTACAATGAGCAGTTCTTC. It translates to CASSVMRPSYNEQFF. The full variable domain, rest sourced from reference TRBV9 and TRBJ2-1, is DSGVTQTPKHLITATGQRVTLRCSPRSGDLSVYWYQQSLDQGLQFLIQYYNGEERAKGNILERFSAQQFPDLHSELNLSSLELGDSALYFCASSVMRPSYNEQFFGPGTRLTVL.

This chain links TRBV7-9 with TRBJ2-1, with D perhaps TRBD2 (7 bases). V lost 5 bases to trimming and J lost 5 bases, with 19 bases between them. The V gene's germline CDR1 is SEHNR and CDR2 FQNEAQ (reference sequence). The CDR3 consists of 16 residues. The CDR3 sequence is CASSQGGAGTNNEQFF. CDR3 sequence (DNA): TGTGCCAGCAGCCAAGGGGGGGCGGGGACTAACAATGAGCAGTTCTTC.

The gene calls are TRBV4-3 and TRBJ1-2; the D gene is possibly TRBD1 (5 bases). CDR1 is LGHNA and CDR2 is YSLEER in the germline V gene. V lost 0 bases and J lost 1, with 12 bases in between. This CDR3 has 16 residues. CDR3 nucleotides: TGCGCCAGCAGCCAAGATTTGCGGCAGGGTAACTATGGCTACACCTTC. It translates to CASSQDLRQGNYGYTF.

This rearrangement joins TRBV5-1 to TRBJ2-2, with D perhaps TRBD2 (6 bases). Germline V gives CDR1 SGHRS, CDR2 YFSETQ. This CDR3 is 18 amino acids long. Trimming took 4 bases from V and 6 from J, leaving 25 bases between them. CDR3 region: CASSPGVLPQSPPGELFF. DNA for the CDR3: TGCGCCAGCAGCCCGGGGGTCCTCCCTCAATCCCCACCCGGGGAGCTGTTTTTT.

This chain uses TRBV16 with TRBJ1-4, with TRBD1 matching 7 bases. The CDR3 is 15 amino acids. After removal of 4 bases from V and 3 bases from J, the junction contained 5 bases not matched to a gene. The germline gives CDR1 KGHSY, CDR2 FQNENV. CDR3 nucleotide sequence: TGTGCCAGCAGCCGAGCCGGGACAGCTAATGAAAAACTGTTTTTT. Its translation: CASSRAGTANEKLFF.

This chain links TRBV7-2 with TRBJ2-3; D gene uncertain. V dropped 5 bases and J dropped 7 bases, with 13 bases sitting between them. The CDR3 runs 13 residues. The germline CDR1 and CDR2 sequences are SGHTA and FQGNSA. CDR3 sequence: CASSPRVYHTQYF. CDR3 DNA sequence: TGTGCCAGCAGCCCACGGGTCTATCATACGCAGTATTTT.

Only one count was recorded for this clone. The genes are TRBV5-1 and TRBJ2-1; 9 nucleotides align to TRBD2. Germline CDR1 reads SGHRS; CDR2 reads YFSETQ. This CDR3 comprises 16 residues. V lost 0 bases, J lost 4 bases, and 5 bases stayed unmatched. CDR3 DNA: TGCGCCAGCAGCTTGGACCTAGCGGGGCGATACAATGAGCAGTTCTTC. Translation gives CASSLDLAGRYNEQFF.

The rearrangement joins TRBV27 to TRBJ2-1; 9 bases align to TRBD2. The ends lost 6 bases at V and 9 bases at J; junction bases unmatched: 12. Germline V gene lookup returns CDR1 MNHEY and CDR2 SMNVEV (reference sequence). The CDR3 length is 15 residues. CDR3 DNA: TGTGCCAGCAGCTACATGGGTAGCGGGAGTGTTGAGCAGTTCTTC. The encoded protein is CASSYMGSGSVEQFF.

V and J are TRBV28 and TRBJ1-5; unclear D gene. Germline V gene data show CDR1 as MDHEN and CDR2 as SYDVKM. There are 16 residues in the CDR3. Trimming took 2 bases from V and 0 from J, leaving 11 bases between them. CDR3 nucleotides: TGTGCCAGCAGTTTAGGCCAAATATCTAGCAATCAGCCCCAGCATTTT. It specifies CASSLGQISSNQPQHF.

V is TRBV6-5 and J is TRBJ2-1; 8 nucleotides align to TRBD2. The CDR3 has 15 amino acids. V lost 5 bases, J lost 0 bases, and 3 bases stayed unmatched. The V gene's germline CDR1 is MNHEY and CDR2 SVGAGI. The CDR3: CASSRLANSYNEQFF. In DNA form, the CDR3 reads TGTGCCAGCAGTCGACTAGCGAACTCCTACAATGAGCAGTTCTTC.

This rearrangement joins TRBV28 to TRBJ1-2, with 8 bases identical to TRBD1. The CDR3 is made up of 16 amino acids. The trim removed 6 bases at V and 3 bases at J, leaving 12 bases unmatched. Germline CDR1 is MDHEN and CDR2 is SYDVKM. The CDR3 loop reads CASRPPNRGGDYGYTF. The CDR3 DNA sequence: TGTGCCAGCAGGCCACCTAACAGGGGGGGGGACTATGGCTACACCTTC.